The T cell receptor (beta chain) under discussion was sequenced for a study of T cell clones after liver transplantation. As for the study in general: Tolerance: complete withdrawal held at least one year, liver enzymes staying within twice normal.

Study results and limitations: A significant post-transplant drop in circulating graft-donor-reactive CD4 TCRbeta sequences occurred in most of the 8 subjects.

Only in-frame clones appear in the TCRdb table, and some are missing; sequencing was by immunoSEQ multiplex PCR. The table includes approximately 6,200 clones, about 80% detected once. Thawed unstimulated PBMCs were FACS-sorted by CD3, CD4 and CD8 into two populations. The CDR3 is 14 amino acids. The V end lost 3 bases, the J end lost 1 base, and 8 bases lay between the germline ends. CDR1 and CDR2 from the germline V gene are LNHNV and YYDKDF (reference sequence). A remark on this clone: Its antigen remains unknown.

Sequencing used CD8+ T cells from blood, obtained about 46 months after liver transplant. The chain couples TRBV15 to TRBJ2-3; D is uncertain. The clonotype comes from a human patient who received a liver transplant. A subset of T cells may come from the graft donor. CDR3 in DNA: TGTGCCACCAGCAGCCCCCTCGGCACAGATACGCAGTATTTT. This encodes CATSSPLGTDTQYF. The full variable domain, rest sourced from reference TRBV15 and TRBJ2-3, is DAMVIQNPRYQVTQFGKPVTLSCSQTLNHNVMYWYQQKSSQAPKLLFHYYDKDFNNEADTPDNFQSRRPNTSFCFLDIRSPGLGDTAMYLCATSSPLGTDTQYFGPGTRLTVL.